A single sample is the source of the 26 T cell receptor beta chains below, sequenced in a study of shared clonotypes between healthy human individuals. Repertoires were generated with immunoSEQ multiplex PCR, while TCRdb's copy carries only in-frame clones and drops some. The repertoire holds 1,500,000 or so clones, 95% to 97% seen once, with over 1% in the top ten. What was sequenced was naive CD4+ T cells sorted from blood. The subset is: CD45RA+ positively selected. Every receptor here comes from a man aged 30 to 45 in good health.

The chain combines TRBV29-1 with TRBJ2-5; D may be TRBD1 (6 bases). The germline V gene encodes CDR1 SQVTM and CDR2 ANQGSEA. There are 14 residues in the CDR3. Trimming cost V 8 bases and J 5 bases, with 21 bases left between them. The CDR3 bases are TGCAGCACCCAGGGGACCGTTGGGGGTGAGACCCAGTACTTC. Translation gives CSTQGTVGGETQYF.

This chain joins TRBV5-1 and TRBJ2-7; 8 bases align to TRBD1. CDR1 and CDR2 from the germline V gene are SGHRS and YFSETQ. The V and J ends lost 4 bases and 3 bases, in that order; junction bases with no gene match: 6. The CDR3 has 14 amino acids. CDR3 in amino acids: CASSLDRDRYEQYF. CDR3 nucleotides: TGCGCCAGCAGCCTGGACAGGGACCGCTACGAGCAGTACTTC.

V gene TRBV19 combines with J gene TRBJ1-3; maybe TRBD1 (5 bases). V lost 4 bases and J 0 bases, leaving 13 bases between the germline ends. The CDR3 spans 16 residues. Germline loops: CDR1 LNHDA, CDR2 SQIVND (reference sequence). CDR3 DNA sequence: TGTGCCAGTAGTAGGACACCTACGAGCTCTGGAAACACCATATATTTT. It yields the protein CASSRTPTSSGNTIYF.

The chain links TRBV5-4 to TRBJ2-3; 8 bases align to TRBD1. J was trimmed by 2 bases and V by 3 bases; bases with no gene match: 8. Germline V gives CDR1 SGHNT, CDR2 YYREEE (reference sequence). The CDR3 is 16 residues long. CDR3 DNA sequence: TGTGCCAGCAGCTCAGAAAGGACAGGGAACACAGATACGCAGTATTTT. It specifies CASSSERTGNTDTQYF.

The rearrangement uses TRBV6-4 and TRBJ2-7; 11 bases match TRBD1. The CDR3 contains 15 residues. Germline lookup yields CDR1 MRHNA and CDR2 SNTAGT. With 2 bases clipped from V and 4 bases from J, the junction kept 4 bases outside the gene matches. Here the CDR3 reads CASSDRDRGFYEQYF. The CDR3 region has the DNA TGTGCCAGCAGTGACCGGGACAGGGGGTTTTACGAGCAGTACTTC.

V and J are TRBV7-9 and TRBJ1-1; D is unresolved. The germline V gene encodes CDR1 SEHNR and CDR2 FQNEAQ (reference sequence). V gave up 1 base and J gave up 0 bases, with 15 bases separating them. This CDR3 has 17 amino acids. Written as DNA, the CDR3 is TGTGCCAGCAGCTTAGAAGGGCTGGGGAAAATGAACACTGAAGCTTTCTTT. Protein: CASSLEGLGKMNTEAFF.

The chain recombines TRBV2 with TRBJ1-2, with a tentative D call TRBD1 (5 bases). The CDR3 contains 12 residues. The germline V and J ends were trimmed by 5 bases and 7 bases, with 11 bases remaining between them. Germline CDR1 SNHLY, CDR2 FYNNEI. The CDR3 DNA sequence: TGTGCCAGCAGTCCTAGGGGTGGTGGCTACACCTTC. This gives the protein CASSPRGGGYTF.

This chain uses TRBV4-1 with TRBJ1-1; D remains ambiguous. The length of the CDR3 is 14 residues. Germline lookup yields CDR1 MGHRA and CDR2 YSYEKL. V was cut by 0 bases and J by 0 bases, with 5 bases left in between. CDR3 sequence reads: CASSQDTMNTEAFF. The CDR3 DNA reads as TGCGCCAGCAGCCAAGATACTATGAACACTGAAGCTTTCTTT.

The V and J genes are TRBV11-2 and TRBJ2-6; D is unresolved. Trimming pared 2 bases from V and 1 base from J, leaving 6 bases between. From germline, CDR1 is SGHAT and CDR2 FQNNGV. CDR3 size: 15 residues. The CDR3 DNA sequence: TGTGCCAGCAGCTTACGAGTTTCTGGGGCCAACGTCCTGACTTTC. Protein: CASSLRVSGANVLTF.

V and J are TRBV19 and TRBJ2-1; no clear D. The germline V and J ends were trimmed by 6 bases and 5 bases, with 8 bases remaining between them. CDR3 length: 12 amino acids. Germline values: CDR1 LNHDA, CDR2 SQIVND (reference sequence). The CDR3 protein is CASSDIHNEQFF. CDR3 nucleotides: TGTGCCAGTAGCGACATCCACAATGAGCAGTTCTTC.

The chain carries TRBV18 and TRBJ1-5, with no clear D. From germline, CDR1 is KGHSH and CDR2 LQKENI. Between the trimmed V and J ends, which lost 2 bases and 2 bases, there was a span of 7 bases. This CDR3 region has 14 residues. The DNA of the CDR3 is TGTGCCAGCTCACCAAGTAAGGGCAATCAGCCCCAGCATTTT. Translated, it gives CASSPSKGNQPQHF. The complete variable domain, with remaining parts taken from reference TRBV18 and TRBJ1-5, reads NAGVMQNPRHLVRRRGQEARLRCSPMKGHSHVYWYRQLPEEGLKFMVYLQKENIIDESGMPKERFSAEFPKEGPSILRIQQVVRGDSAAYFCASSPSKGNQPQHFGDGTRLSIL.

The chain joins TRBV28 to TRBJ2-7; perhaps TRBD1 as D (5 bases). The CDR3 spans 13 residues. Germline lookup yields CDR1 MDHEN and CDR2 SYDVKM. V dropped 0 bases and J dropped 4 bases, with 7 bases sitting between them. The CDR3 is CASSLWGQYEQYF. In DNA, the CDR3 is TGTGCCAGCAGTTTATGGGGGCAGTACGAGCAGTACTTC.

The chain is built from TRBV28 and TRBJ1-2, with D maybe TRBD1 (6 bases). V was cut by 6 bases and J by 10 bases, with 9 bases left in between. The germline V gene encodes CDR1 MDHEN and CDR2 SYDVKM. The CDR3 contains 10 residues. The CDR3 region is CASSGQFYTF. CDR3 sequence (DNA): TGTGCCAGCAGCGGACAGTTCTACACCTTC.

The chain joins TRBV29-1 to TRBJ2-3, with 10 bases aligning to TRBD1. With 6 bases clipped from V and 0 bases from J, the junction kept 15 bases outside the gene matches. This CDR3 region has 18 residues. From germline, CDR1 is SQVTM and CDR2 ANQGSEA. CDR3 sequence: CSVAPRGTGATSTDTQYF. The CDR3 DNA reads TGCAGCGTCGCACCTCGGGGGACAGGGGCTACTAGCACAGATACGCAGTATTTT.

The chain carries TRBV6-5 and TRBJ1-3; D is possibly TRBD1 (6 bases). From germline, CDR1 is MNHEY and CDR2 SVGAGI. V gave up 4 bases and J gave up 4 bases, with 17 bases separating them. The CDR3 has 16 amino acids. CDR3: CASSFGTLNRGNTIYF. The CDR3, as DNA: TGTGCCAGCAGTTTCGGGACACTAAATCGAGGAAACACCATATATTTT.

Concerning this clone itself: Other DNA sequences from this sample encode an identical CDR3 as well. The chain uses TRBV5-4 and TRBJ2-3, with 8 nucleotides matching TRBD2. CDR1 and CDR2 (germline): SGHNT, YYREEE (reference sequence). V dropped 4 bases and J dropped 0; count of bases not matched to a gene: 4. The CDR3 has 15 amino acids. CDR3 DNA sequence: TGTGCCAGCAGCCCGGGGGGGACTAGCACAGATACGCAGTATTTT. Protein sequence: CASSPGGTSTDTQYF.

The chain joins TRBV11-3 to TRBJ2-3; no reliable D call. The CDR3 runs 13 residues. V gave up 3 bases and J gave up 4 bases, with 8 bases separating them. Germline V CDR1 and CDR2: SGHNT, YENEEA. For the CDR3, the DNA is TGTGCCAGCAGCTTCGGGCTCTCAGATACGCAGTATTTT. It is translated as CASSFGLSDTQYF.

The rearrangement links TRBV11-3 to TRBJ2-3; 13 nucleotides line up with TRBD2. Germline V gene sequence: CDR1 SGHNT, CDR2 YENEEA. The CDR3 runs to 17 residues. V trimming: 5 bases; J trimming: 2 bases; junction bases outside the gene matches: 7. The CDR3 sequence: CASSPRTSGGVTDTQYF. The CDR3 nucleotides read TGTGCCAGCAGCCCCCGGACTAGCGGGGGTGTCACAGATACGCAGTATTTT. Using reference TRBV11-3 and TRBJ2-3 for the parts outside the CDR3, the full variable domain is EAGVVQSPRYKIIEKKQPVAFWCNPISGHNTLYWYLQNLGQGPELLIRYENEEAVDDSQLPKDRFSAERLKGVDSTLKIQPAELGDSAVYLCASSPRTSGGVTDTQYFGPGTRLTVL.

This sequence joins TRBV27 and TRBJ1-3; no reliable D call. The CDR3 consists of 15 residues. Between the trimmed V and J ends, which lost 0 bases and 0 bases, there was a span of 6 bases. From germline, CDR1 is MNHEY and CDR2 SMNVEV (reference sequence). This chain's CDR3 is CASSLSVYSGNTIYF. CDR3 DNA: TGTGCCAGCAGTTTATCGGTTTACTCTGGAAACACCATATATTTT.

The chain recombines TRBV29-1 with TRBJ1-2; maybe TRBD1 (5 bases). Trimming removed 3 bases at V and 2 bases at J, with 10 bases between. This CDR3 is 13 amino acids long. Germline assignment: CDR1 SQVTM and CDR2 ANQGSEA. CDR3 amino acids: CSVDPTENYGYTF. As DNA, the CDR3 is TGCAGCGTTGACCCGACAGAAAACTATGGCTACACCTTC.

Worth noting for this clone: The sample has other DNA sequences that encode this CDR3 too. The chain couples TRBV7-2 to TRBJ2-6; D unresolved. The CDR3 has 15 residues. Germline assignment: CDR1 SGHTA and CDR2 FQGNSA. V shed 1 base and J shed 0 bases, with 4 bases lying between them. The CDR3 coding sequence is TGTGCCAGCAGCTTAGGGAGCTCTGGGGCCAACGTCCTGACTTTC. Protein product: CASSLGSSGANVLTF.

As to this clone: Different DNA sequences within this sample yield the same CDR3. The V gene is TRBV18, the J gene TRBJ1-2; 7 nucleotides agree with TRBD1. The CDR3 is 14 amino acids. The germline CDR1 and CDR2 sequences are KGHSH and LQKENI. V shed 3 bases and J 2 bases; nucleotides not matched to a gene: 3. CDR3 bases: TGTGCCAGCTCACCCGGACAGGCGAACTATGGCTACACCTTC. Amino acids: CASSPGQANYGYTF.

The V gene is TRBV19, the J gene TRBJ2-1; a weak D match, TRBD2 (7 bases). Trimming shortened V by 8 bases and J by 7 bases, and 18 bases separated the two germline ends. CDR1 is LNHDA, CDR2 SQIVND, per germline (reference sequence). The CDR3 runs to 14 residues. The CDR3 protein is CASRYAGAGNEQFF. CDR3 nucleotides: TGTGCCAGTCGGTACGCGGGGGCAGGGAATGAGCAGTTCTTC.

The chain couples TRBV30 to TRBJ1-2; the D is unclear. Germline lookup yields CDR1 GTSNPN and CDR2 SVGIG (reference sequence). There are 11 residues in the CDR3. The ends were cut back, 3 bases at V and 4 bases at J, with 6 bases in the middle. DNA for the CDR3: TGTGCCTGGAGACAGTTCTATGGCTACACCTTC. This sequence encodes CAWRQFYGYTF.

The chain recombines TRBV2 with TRBJ2-7; D not resolved. The CDR3 totals 14 residues. V lost 6 bases and J lost 1, with 13 bases in between. CDR1 is SNHLY and CDR2 is FYNNEI in the germline V gene. In nucleotides, the CDR3 is TGTGCCAGCAGGTCCCGTCCCCCTTCCTACGAGCAGTACTTC. It encodes CASRSRPPSYEQYF.

V usage is TRBV28 and J usage is TRBJ2-7, with a weak D call TRBD2 (7 bases). The CDR3 runs 13 residues. Germline V gene data show CDR1 as MDHEN and CDR2 as SYDVKM. Trimming left V 8 bases short and J 4 bases short, with 15 bases between. The CDR3 DNA is TGTGCCAGCGGAGGGGGGGCTAGATACGAGCAGTACTTC. This translates into CASGGGARYEQYF.